Shown below are 14 T cell receptor beta chains from a single sample sequenced in a study of blood T cell repertoires in COVID-19. TCRdb's table, derived via immunoSEQ multiplex PCR, lists solely in-frame clones and lacks some. The sample lists some 46,000 clones, 85% occurring once. Material: peripheral blood. These receptors were taken from a man aged 60 to 75 with acute or convalescent COVID-19.

The chain has TRBV18 and TRBJ1-2; 7 nucleotides match TRBD1. This CDR3 region has 13 residues. CDR1 is KGHSH, CDR2 LQKENI, per germline. The ends lost 4 bases at V and 3 bases at J; junction bases unmatched: 2. CDR3 residues: CASSLDRDYGYTF. The CDR3 coding sequence is TGTGCCAGCTCACTCGACAGGGACTATGGCTACACCTTC.

The chain links TRBV5-6 to TRBJ2-2; 8 nucleotides line up with TRBD1. The ends lost 4 bases at V and 6 bases at J; junction bases unmatched: 8. The CDR3 is 15 residues long. The V gene's germline CDR1 is SGHDT and CDR2 YYEEEE. The DNA for the CDR3 is TGTGCCAGCAGCCGGGGGACAGGAGGTTCCGGGGAGCTGTTTTTT. This sequence encodes CASSRGTGGSGELFF.

The rearrangement uses TRBV3-1 (or the pseudogene TRBV3-2) and TRBJ1-2; the D gene is possibly TRBD1 (5 bases). V shed 3 bases and J shed 8 bases, with 13 bases lying between them. CDR1 and CDR2 from the germline V gene are LGHDT and YNNKEL (reference sequence). This CDR3 comprises 13 residues. The CDR3 DNA reads as TGTGCCAGCAGCCACGGGGGTGCAGGGGGCTACACCTTC. Encoded protein: CASSHGGAGGYTF.

V gene TRBV12-5 combines with J gene TRBJ2-5; D perhaps matches TRBD2 (6 bases). V was clipped by 2 bases and J by 2 bases, with 9 bases between them. Germline-derived CDR1 and CDR2 are LGHNT and FRNRAP. The CDR3 length is 14 residues. CDR3 sequence reads: CASGLSGLQETQYF. The CDR3 DNA sequence: TGTGCTAGTGGTTTGTCGGGACTGCAAGAGACCCAGTACTTC. The full variable domain, its missing parts supplied by reference TRBV12-5 and TRBJ2-5, is DARVTQTPRHKVTEMGQEVTMRCQPILGHNTVFWYRQTMMQGLELLAYFRNRAPLDDSGMPKDRFSAEMPDATLATLKIQPSEPRDSAVYFCASGLSGLQETQYFGPGTRLLVL.

The chain combines TRBV3-1 (or the pseudogene TRBV3-2) with TRBJ1-3, with a weak D call TRBD1 (6 bases). This CDR3 is built from 17 residues. CDR1 is LGHDT, CDR2 YNNKEL, per germline (reference sequence). Trimming took off 2 bases at V and 2 bases at J, with 16 bases between the two ends. CDR3 region: CASSQRLWGLAGNTIYF. The DNA of the CDR3 is TGTGCCAGCAGCCAACGTTTATGGGGGCTCGCTGGAAACACCATATATTTT.

This chain links TRBV5-1 with TRBJ1-6; 8 bases agree with TRBD1. Unmatched junction bases numbered 7, after V lost 3 bases and J lost 2 bases. The CDR3 covers 17 residues. Looked up from germline, CDR1 is SGHRS and CDR2 is YFSETQ. The CDR3 protein is CASSSGGGQTYNSPLHF. The CDR3 nucleotides are TGCGCCAGCAGCTCAGGGGGCGGACAAACCTATAATTCACCCCTCCACTTT.

The V gene is TRBV3-1 (or the pseudogene TRBV3-2), the J gene TRBJ1-2, with D tentatively TRBD1 (6 bases). The CDR3 has 14 amino acids. Germline CDR1 is LGHDT and CDR2 is YNNKEL (reference sequence). The V gene lost 3 bases and the J gene lost 8 bases, with 16 bases spanning the gap. CDR3 residues: CASSQRDTSLGYTF. As DNA, the CDR3 is TGTGCCAGCAGCCAGAGGGACACCAGTTTGGGCTACACCTTC.

This clone has only a few counts. The V call is TRBV27, the J call TRBJ2-1; a possible D gene is TRBD2 (6 bases). There are 14 residues in the CDR3. Trimming took 3 bases from V and 8 from J, leaving 14 bases between them. From germline, CDR1 is MNHEY and CDR2 SMNVEV (reference sequence). CDR3 in DNA: TGTGCCAGCAGTTTGGGGGACTCATGGGATGAGCAGTTCTTC. It specifies CASSLGDSWDEQFF.

V usage is TRBV9 and J usage is TRBJ2-7; 8 bases match TRBD2. Germline CDR1 and CDR2: SGDLS and YYNGEE. This CDR3 comprises 14 residues. With V trimmed by 6 bases and J by 5 bases, 10 bases remained unmatched. CDR3 sequence (DNA): TGTGCCAGCAACCAGGCGGGAGGTATCGACGAGCAGTACTTC. It encodes CASNQAGGIDEQYF.

This clone came up once. This chain connects TRBV29-1 to TRBJ2-1; D ambiguous. The CDR3 consists of 14 residues. Trimming left V 3 bases short and J 8 bases short, with 17 bases between. The germline V gene has CDR1 SQVTM and CDR2 ANQGSEA. CDR3 nucleotides: TGCAGCGTTGAGGCCCGCTCACTAAAGGATGAGCAGTTCTTC. Residues: CSVEARSLKDEQFF.

The V gene is TRBV30, the J gene TRBJ1-6; 7 positions agree with TRBD1. This CDR3 contains 15 residues. V lost 1 base and J lost 9; bases outside the gene matches: 9. Germline V lookup: CDR1 GTSNPN, CDR2 SVGIG (reference sequence). CDR3 residues: CAWSEDFRGSSPLHF. In DNA, the CDR3 is TGTGCCTGGAGTGAAGATTTCAGGGGGAGTTCACCCCTCCACTTT.

In nucleotides, the CDR3 is TGTGCCAGCAGCTTTGGGACAGCCTATGGCTACACCTTC. Its protein is CASSFGTAYGYTF. This chain uses TRBV11-2 with TRBJ1-2, with 7 bases lining up with TRBD1. In germline, CDR1 is SGHAT, CDR2 FQNNGV. V lost 3 bases, J lost 4 bases, and 2 bases stayed unmatched. This CDR3 contains 13 residues.

V usage is TRBV9 and J usage is TRBJ1-5, with D unresolved. Germline loops: CDR1 SGDLS, CDR2 YYNGEE. The CDR3 extends over 13 amino acids. Trimming left V 3 bases short and J 11 bases short, with 15 bases between. The CDR3 reads CASSAQVLSAQHF. DNA of the CDR3: TGTGCCAGCAGCGCGCAGGTCCTATCAGCCCAGCATTTT.

The V gene is TRBV12-3 or TRBV12-4, the J gene TRBJ1-1, with D possibly being TRBD1 (5 bases). V was trimmed by 2 bases and J by 3 bases, leaving 7 bases between them. This CDR3 comprises 13 residues. CDR3 region: CASSLTGDTEAFF. The CDR3 nucleotides read TGTGCCAGCAGTTTAACGGGGGACACTGAAGCTTTCTTT.